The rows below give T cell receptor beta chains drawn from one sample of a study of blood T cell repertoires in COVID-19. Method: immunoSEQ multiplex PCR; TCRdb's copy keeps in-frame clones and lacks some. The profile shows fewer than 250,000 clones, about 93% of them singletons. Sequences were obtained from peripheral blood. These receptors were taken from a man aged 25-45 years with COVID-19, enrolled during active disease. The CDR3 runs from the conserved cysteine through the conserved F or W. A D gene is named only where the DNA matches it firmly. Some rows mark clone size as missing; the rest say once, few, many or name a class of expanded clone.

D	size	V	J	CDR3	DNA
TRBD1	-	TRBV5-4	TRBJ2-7	CASSQDRVTLEQYF	TGTGCCAGCAGCCAAGACAGGGTAACCCTCGAGCAGTACTTC
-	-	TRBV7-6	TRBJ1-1	CASSLGHLNTEAFF	TGTGCCAGCAGCTTAGGACACTTGAACACTGAAGCTTTCTTT
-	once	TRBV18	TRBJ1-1	CASSPQETSHTEAFF	TGTGCCAGCTCACCGCAAGAAACGAGTCACACTGAAGCTTTCTTT
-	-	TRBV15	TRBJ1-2	CATSSTVNYGYTF	TGTGCCACCAGCAGTACAGTGAACTATGGCTACACCTTC
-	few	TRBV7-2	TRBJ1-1	CASSLALDVNTEAFF	TGTGCCAGCAGCTTAGCGCTAGATGTGAACACTGAAGCTTTCTTT
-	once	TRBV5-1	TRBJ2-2	CASSGPGDTGELFF	TGCGCCAGCAGCGGGCCAGGGGACACCGGGGAGCTGTTTTTT
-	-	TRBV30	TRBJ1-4	CAWSVPGLAGEKLFF	TGTGCCTGGAGTGTCCCGGGACTGGCGGGTGAAAAACTGTTTTTT
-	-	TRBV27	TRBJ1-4	CASKTLGAGIEKLFF	TGTGCCAGCAAAACTTTAGGGGCAGGAATTGAAAAACTGTTTTTT
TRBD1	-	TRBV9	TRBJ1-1	CASSATGTGWAEAFF	TGTGCCAGCAGCGCGACCGGGACAGGGTGGGCTGAAGCTTTCTTT
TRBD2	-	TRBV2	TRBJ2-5	CASSEAGDQETQYF	TGTGCCAGCAGTGAGGCGGGGGACCAAGAGACCCAGTACTTC
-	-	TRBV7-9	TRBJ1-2	CASSLSVNYGYTF	TGTGCCAGCAGCTTATCTGTCAACTATGGCTACACCTTC
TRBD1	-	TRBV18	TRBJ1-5	CASSRDRVGQPQHF	TGTGCCAGCTCAAGGGACAGGGTGGGTCAGCCCCAGCATTTT
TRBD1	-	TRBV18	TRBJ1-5	CASSPPLGTGDQPQHF	TGTGCCAGCTCACCACCGCTCGGGACAGGGGATCAGCCCCAGCATTTT
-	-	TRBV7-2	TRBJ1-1	CASRFKEVAFF	TGTGCCAGCCGCTTTAAGGAGGTAGCTTTCTTT
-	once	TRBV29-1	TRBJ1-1	CSVKGGLMNTEAFF	TGCAGCGTCAAGGGGGGGTTGATGAACACTGAAGCTTTCTTT
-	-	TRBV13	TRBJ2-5	CASSERGARVKETQYF	TGTGCCAGCAGCGAACGGGGGGCCCGGGTAAAAGAGACCCAGTACTTC
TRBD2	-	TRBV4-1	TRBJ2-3	CASSHASGTTDTQYF	TGCGCCAGCAGCCATGCTAGCGGGACCACAGATACGCAGTATTTT
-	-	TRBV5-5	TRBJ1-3	CASSLGSKRNTIYF	TGTGCCAGCAGCTTGGGTTCTAAACGAAACACCATATATTTT
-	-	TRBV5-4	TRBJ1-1	CASSLVTGENTEAFF	TGTGCCAGCAGCTTGGTGACGGGGGAGAACACTGAAGCTTTCTTT
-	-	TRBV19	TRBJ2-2	CASRPIRGVTGELFF	TGTGCCAGTAGGCCTATACGGGGTGTCACCGGGGAGCTGTTTTTT
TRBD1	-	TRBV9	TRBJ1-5	CASSAGTGGGPQHF	TGTGCCAGCAGCGCCGGGACAGGGGGGGGACCCCAGCATTTT
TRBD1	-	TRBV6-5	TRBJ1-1	CASSDRVGNTEAFF	TGTGCCAGCAGCGACAGGGTAGGGAACACTGAAGCTTTCTTT
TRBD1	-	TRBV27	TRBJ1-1	CASSPGQGALNTEAFF	TGTGCCAGCTCCCCGGGACAGGGGGCACTGAACACTGAAGCTTTCTTT
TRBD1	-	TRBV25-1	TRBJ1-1	CASSEETGGLTEAFF	TGTGCCAGCAGTGAGGAAACAGGGGGCTTGACTGAAGCTTTCTTT
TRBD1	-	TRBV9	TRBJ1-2	CASSGHRDRELYTF	TGTGCCAGCAGCGGACACCGGGACAGGGAACTCTACACCTTC
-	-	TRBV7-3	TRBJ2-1	CASSLTAGSSYNEQFF	TGTGCCAGCAGCTTAACGGCGGGGAGCTCCTACAATGAGCAGTTCTTC
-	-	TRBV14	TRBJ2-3	CASSQDTLTVADTQYF	TGTGCCAGCAGCCAAGATACCCTGACAGTCGCAGATACGCAGTATTTT
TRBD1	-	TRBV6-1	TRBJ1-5	CASSQGQGAANQPQHF	TGTGCCAGCAGTCAAGGACAGGGGGCCGCCAATCAGCCCCAGCATTTT
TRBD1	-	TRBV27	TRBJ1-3	CASSQGQGGNTIYF	TGTGCCAGCAGTCAGGGACAGGGTGGAAACACCATATATTTT
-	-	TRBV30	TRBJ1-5	CAWSPPSSPQHF	TGTGCCTGGAGTCCTCCCTCGTCTCCCCAGCATTTT
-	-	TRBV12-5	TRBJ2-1	CASGLGSSYNEQFF	TGTGCTAGTGGTTTGGGCAGCTCCTACAATGAGCAGTTCTTC
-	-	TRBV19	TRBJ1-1	CASNDPGMNTEAFF	TGTGCCAGTAATGACCCGGGTATGAACACTGAAGCTTTCTTT
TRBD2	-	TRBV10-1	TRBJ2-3	CASSEHPSGGTDTQYF	TGCGCCAGCAGTGAGCATCCTAGCGGGGGCACAGATACGCAGTATTTT
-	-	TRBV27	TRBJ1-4	CASSTRRSRDEKLFF	TGTGCCAGCAGTACTCGACGGAGTCGAGATGAAAAACTGTTTTTT
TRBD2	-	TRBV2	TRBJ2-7	CASSEVAGFGSYEQYF	TGTGCCAGCAGTGAGGTAGCGGGGTTCGGCTCCTACGAGCAGTACTTC
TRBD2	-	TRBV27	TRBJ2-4	CASSLAGRDIQYF	TGTGCCAGCAGTTTGGCAGGGAGGGACATTCAGTACTTC
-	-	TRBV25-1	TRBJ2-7	CASSQGQFVTYEQYF	TGTGCCAGCAGTCAAGGACAGTTCGTTACCTACGAGCAGTACTTC
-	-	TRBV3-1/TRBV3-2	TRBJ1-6	CASSQQNRNSPLHF	TGTGCCAGCAGCCAACAAAACAGAAATTCACCCCTCCACTTT